The 26 T cell receptor beta chains below all came from one sample that was sequenced in a study of human T cells and chemical hapten exposure. The time point: patch test 2, 6 weeks after DPC sensitization. Documented treatment: therapeutic diphenylcyclopropenone sensitization with weekly scalp DPC. TCRdb reprocessed the RACE reads via MiXCR and lists one record per CDR3 protein. The sample holds approximately 96,000 distinct CDR3 sequences; approximately 8.6% are singletons and the top ten take more than 2%. The sample consisted of whole blood, taken in connection with sensitization to the hapten diphenylcyclopropenone (DPC). The origin of the receptors is a woman in her thirties or forties with alopecia areata. Some clones in this sample may be carry-over from other donors' samples.

Only a few counts were recorded for this clonotype. This chain connects TRBV11-3 to TRBJ2-3; the D gene could be TRBD1 or TRBD2 (5 bases each). Germline CDR1 is SGHNT and CDR2 is YENEEA. The CDR3 is 14 residues long. V gave up 5 bases and J gave up 1 base, with 10 bases separating them. Here the CDR3 DNA reads TGTGCCAGCAGCCCTAGCAGGGGCACAGATACGCAGTATTTT. Translation: CASSPSRGTDTQYF.

This clonotype was observed many times. This sequence joins TRBV7-2 and TRBJ2-3; 9 nucleotides match TRBD1. The V segment lost 1 base and the J segment 2 bases; nucleotides outside the gene matches: 10. The CDR3 is 18 residues long. CDR1 SGHTA and CDR2 FQGNSA come from the germline V gene. In DNA, the CDR3 is TGTGCCAGCAGCTTAGGTCCCTCAAACAGGGGGCTCACAGATACGCAGTATTTT. Protein product: CASSLGPSNRGLTDTQYF.

This clonotype was seen a few times. J is TRBJ1-3 and V is TRBV10-3; no clear D gene. V was cut by 2 bases and J by 4 bases, with 6 bases left in between. Germline V CDR1 and CDR2: ENHRY, SYGVKD. The length of the CDR3 is 13 residues. CDR3 in amino acids: CAISEGRGNTIYF. CDR3 bases: TGTGCCATCAGTGAGGGTAGAGGAAACACCATATATTTT.

This clonotype was detected many times. CDR3 in amino acids: CASSFTGQETQYF. The DNA for the CDR3 is TGTGCCAGCAGCTTCACCGGGCAAGAGACCCAGTACTTC. The rearrangement links TRBV7-2 to TRBJ2-5; D remains unclear. The germline CDR1 and CDR2 sequences are SGHTA and FQGNSA. V was pared by 3 bases and J by 2 bases, with 7 bases between. The CDR3 runs to 13 residues.

This clonotype was seen more than once but under ten times. The chain recombines TRBV20-1 with TRBJ1-2; D unresolved. Germline assignment: CDR1 DFQATT and CDR2 SNEGSKA (reference sequence). Trimming stripped 3 bases from V and 3 bases from J, with 11 bases between. The CDR3 runs 13 residues. The CDR3 here is CSASIRSHYGYTF. The CDR3, as DNA: TGCAGTGCTAGTATCAGGTCCCACTATGGCTACACCTTC.

A remark on this clonotype: The junction does not match germline at one end; this may be a read error. The rearrangement links TRBV7-7 to TRBJ2-1, with D maybe TRBD2 (5 bases). The CDR3 runs 16 residues. Germline V CDR1 and CDR2: SSHAT, FNYEAQ (reference sequence). In DNA, the CDR3 is TGTGCTAGCAGCTTGGGAGTCAGCGGTGTATGGAATGAGCAGTTCTTC. This codes for CASSLGVSGVWNEQFF.

This clonotype was picked up many times. The gene calls are TRBV20-1 and TRBJ1-3, with unresolved D. Germline CDR1 and CDR2: DFQATT and SNEGSKA (reference sequence). V was trimmed by 0 bases and J by 3 bases, leaving 6 bases between them. The length of the CDR3 is 13 residues. This CDR3 is CSARDLDGNTIYF. The CDR3 nucleotides are TGCAGTGCTAGAGATTTAGATGGAAACACCATATATTTT.

Only a few counts were recorded for this clonotype. The CDR3 reads CASSRGEGNTIYF. The CDR3 DNA reads as TGTGCCAGCTCCCGTGGAGAGGGAAACACCATATATTTT. V gene TRBV9 combines with J gene TRBJ1-3; D ambiguous. There are 13 residues in the CDR3. V lost 7 bases to trimming and J lost 4 bases, with 12 bases between them. CDR1 is SGDLS and CDR2 is YYNGEE in the germline V gene.

The CDR3 sequence: CASSLDIVISNQPQHF. For the CDR3, the DNA is TGTGCCAGCAGCTTAGATATAGTGATTAGCAATCAGCCCCAGCATTTT. The chain combines TRBV7-8 with TRBJ1-5, with unresolved D. The V end was cut by 1 base, the J end by 0 bases, with 10 bases between. The germline gives CDR1 SGHVS, CDR2 FQNEAQ. This CDR3 comprises 16 residues. The variable domain in full, with the rest retrieved from reference TRBV7-8 and TRBJ1-5, is GAGVSQSPRYKVAKRGQDVALRCDPISGHVSLFWYQQALGQGPEFLTYFQNEAQLDKSGLPSDRFFAERPEGSVSTLKIQRTQQEDSAVYLCASSLDIVISNQPQHFGDGTRLSIL.

The chain links TRBV27 to TRBJ2-1; a possible D gene is TRBD2 (6 bases). Trimming took off 6 bases at V and 6 bases at J, with 12 bases between the two ends. The CDR3 spans 13 residues. From germline, CDR1 is MNHEY and CDR2 SMNVEV (reference sequence). The CDR3 nucleotides read TGTGCCAGCAGAAGAAGGGGAGGCAATGAGCAGTTCTTC. Amino acids: CASRRRGGNEQFF.

The chain links TRBV6-5 to TRBJ2-6; no clear D gene. The germline gives CDR1 MNHEY, CDR2 SVGAGI. V was pared by 2 bases and J by 4 bases, with 3 bases between. This CDR3 region has 13 residues. This CDR3 is CASSYIGANVLTF. CDR3 DNA: TGTGCCAGCAGTTACATCGGGGCCAACGTCCTGACTTTC.

This chain connects TRBV5-1 to TRBJ1-2; D is unclear. This CDR3 spans 17 amino acids. The V end lost 3 bases, the J end lost 2 bases, and 20 bases lay between the germline ends. Germline V gene data show CDR1 as SGHRS and CDR2 as YFSETQ. CDR3 coding DNA: TGCGCCAGCAGCTCCGGGAGCTTTGGAGTACTCAACTATGGCTACACCTTC. It codes for CASSSGSFGVLNYGYTF.

This sequence joins TRBV28 and TRBJ2-7, with 12 positions matching TRBD2. Trimming took 9 bases from V and 0 from J; bases not matched to a gene: 3. The CDR3 length is 14 residues. Germline V gene sequence: CDR1 MDHEN, CDR2 SYDVKM. The CDR3 DNA reads as TGTGCCAGTAGGACTAGCGGGAACTCCTACGAGCAGTACTTC. It specifies CASRTSGNSYEQYF.

This clonotype was counted only a few times. V is TRBV20-1 and J is TRBJ1-1; D might be TRBD1 (6 bases). V dropped 0 bases and J dropped 1 base, with 9 bases sitting between them. Germline values: CDR1 DFQATT, CDR2 SNEGSKA (reference sequence). The CDR3 is 14 amino acids. CDR3 region: CSARDPTGNTEAFF. The CDR3 region has the DNA TGCAGTGCTAGAGATCCGACAGGGAACACTGAAGCTTTCTTT.

In this sample, this clonotype turned up many times. V usage is TRBV19 and J usage is TRBJ1-5; no firm D call. CDR3 length: 16 residues. The V gene lost 1 base and the J gene lost 1 base, with 11 bases spanning the gap. Germline CDR1 and CDR2: LNHDA and SQIVND (reference sequence). CDR3 nucleotides: TGTGCCAGTAGTATAGTCGGGCAGATAAGCAATCAGCCCCAGCATTTT. Protein: CASSIVGQISNQPQHF.

This clonotype occurred many times. V gene TRBV4-2 combines with J gene TRBJ2-1; 8 nucleotides match TRBD1. This CDR3 spans 16 amino acids. The V and J ends lost 3 bases and 2 bases, in that order; junction bases with no gene match: 6. Germline loops: CDR1 LGHNA, CDR2 YNFKEQ. CDR3 coding DNA: TGTGCCAGCAGCCAGGCCGGACAGGGCGCCTACAATGAGCAGTTCTTC. Translated, it gives CASSQAGQGAYNEQFF.

This clonotype was recorded at least ten times. The chain uses TRBV28 and TRBJ1-6, with D possibly being TRBD1 (6 bases). There are 15 residues in the CDR3. V was clipped by 6 bases and J by 9 bases, with 18 bases between them. CDR1 and CDR2 (germline): MDHEN, SYDVKM. Here the CDR3 reads CASRLMAGVGSPLHF. In DNA, the CDR3 is TGTGCCAGCAGATTAATGGCAGGGGTGGGTTCACCCCTCCACTTT.

This clonotype has a handful of counts. V usage is TRBV28 and J usage is TRBJ1-2; D unresolved. The CDR3 has 14 residues. CDR1 is MDHEN, CDR2 SYDVKM, per germline. V was clipped by 1 base and J by 2 bases, with 8 bases between them. The CDR3: CASSLLVTNYGYTF. The DNA of the CDR3 is TGTGCCAGCAGTTTATTGGTGACAAACTATGGCTACACCTTC.

The J gene is TRBJ2-4, the V gene TRBV20-1; TRBD1 agrees at 7 bases. Germline V gene lookup returns CDR1 DFQATT and CDR2 SNEGSKA (reference sequence). J was trimmed by 0 bases and V by 6 bases; bases with no gene match: 11. The CDR3 runs to 16 residues. The CDR3, as DNA: TGCAGTGCCCAATGGGGACAGAAACTAGCCAAAAACATTCAGTACTTC. Translated: CSAQWGQKLAKNIQYF.

Only a few counts were recorded for this clonotype. This chain links TRBV20-1 with TRBJ2-1, with TRBD2 identical over 14 bases. The trim removed 6 bases at V and 9 bases at J, leaving 7 bases unmatched. Germline lookup yields CDR1 DFQATT and CDR2 SNEGSKA (reference sequence). There are 14 residues in the CDR3. CDR3 residues: CSAVGTSGRREQFF. Written as DNA, the CDR3 is TGCAGTGCCGTGGGGACTAGCGGGAGACGTGAGCAGTTCTTC.

Written as DNA, the CDR3 is TGTGCCAGCAGCTTGGCCGGGAGAGATCGACGTGAGCAGTTCTTC. Translated, it gives CASSLAGRDRREQFF. The rearrangement joins TRBV5-6 to TRBJ2-1; the D gene is possibly TRBD2 (6 bases). V was shortened by 0 bases and J by 9 bases, with 16 bases between the two germline ends. Germline V lookup: CDR1 SGHDT, CDR2 YYEEEE. The CDR3 runs to 15 residues.

This clonotype showed up just a few times. This chain joins TRBV4-2 and TRBJ1-5; 7 bases match TRBD1. V dropped 3 bases and J dropped 7; count of bases not matched to a gene: 9. Germline CDR1 is LGHNA and CDR2 is YNFKEQ. The CDR3 is made up of 15 amino acids. The CDR3 DNA sequence: TGTGCCAGCAGCCAGGAAAGACAGGGCCGCCAGCCCCAGCATTTT. Amino acid sequence: CASSQERQGRQPQHF.

This clonotype was found many times. The J gene is TRBJ2-7, the V gene TRBV4-2; TRBD1 is a possible D gene (6 bases). The germline CDR1 and CDR2 sequences are LGHNA and YNFKEQ. CDR3 length equals 13 residues. Trimming stripped 3 bases from V and 0 bases from J, with 6 bases between. The CDR3 sequence is CASSQGHSYEQYF. DNA for the CDR3: TGTGCCAGCAGCCAGGGACACTCCTACGAGCAGTACTTC.

The rearrangement joins TRBV20-1 to TRBJ1-2, with 7 bases identical to TRBD1. This CDR3 spans 13 amino acids. Per germline, CDR1 DFQATT and CDR2 SNEGSKA (reference sequence). Trimming took 0 bases from V and 10 from J; bases not matched to a gene: 8. CDR3 DNA sequence: TGCAGTGCTAGAGATACCAGGACAGGCTACTACACCTTC. It yields the protein CSARDTRTGYYTF.

There are many counts of this clonotype. V usage is TRBV12-3 or TRBV12-4 and J usage is TRBJ1-5; D not certain. This CDR3 comprises 15 residues. The ends were cut back, 1 base at V and 0 bases at J, with 7 bases in the middle. CDR3 bases: TGTGCCAGCAGTTTAGACTGGGATAGCAATCAGCCCCAGCATTTT. This sequence encodes CASSLDWDSNQPQHF.

This clonotype occurred a few times. The rearrangement links TRBV11-2 to TRBJ2-1; 7 bases line up with TRBD2. There are 16 residues in the CDR3. The V gene end was trimmed by 5 bases and the J gene end by 2 bases; junction bases not matched to a gene: 9. Looked up from germline, CDR1 is SGHAT and CDR2 is FQNNGV. CDR3 amino acids: CASSPLRGITYNEQFF. In DNA, the CDR3 is TGTGCCAGCAGCCCTCTGCGGGGGATCACCTACAATGAGCAGTTCTTC.